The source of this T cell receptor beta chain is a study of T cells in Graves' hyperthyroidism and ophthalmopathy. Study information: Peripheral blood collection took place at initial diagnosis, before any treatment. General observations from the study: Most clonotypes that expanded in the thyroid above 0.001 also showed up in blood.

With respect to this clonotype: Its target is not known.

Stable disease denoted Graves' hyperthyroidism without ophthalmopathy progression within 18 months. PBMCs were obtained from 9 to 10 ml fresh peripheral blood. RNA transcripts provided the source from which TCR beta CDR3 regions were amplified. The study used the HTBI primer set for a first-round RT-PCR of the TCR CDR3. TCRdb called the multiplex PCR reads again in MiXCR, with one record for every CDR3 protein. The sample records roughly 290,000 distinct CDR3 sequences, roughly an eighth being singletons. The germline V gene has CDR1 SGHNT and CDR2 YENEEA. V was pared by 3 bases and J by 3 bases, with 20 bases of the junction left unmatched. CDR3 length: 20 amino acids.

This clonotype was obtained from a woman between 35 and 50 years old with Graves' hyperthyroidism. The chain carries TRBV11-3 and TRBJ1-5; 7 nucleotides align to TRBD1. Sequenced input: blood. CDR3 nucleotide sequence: TGTGCCAGCAGCTTCCTTGACAGGGCCGATTGGGGTCAAACCAATCAGCCCCAGCATTTT. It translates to CASSFLDRADWGQTNQPQHF. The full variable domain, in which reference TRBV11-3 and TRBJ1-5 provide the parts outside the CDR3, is EAGVVQSPRYKIIEKKQPVAFWCNPISGHNTLYWYLQNLGQGPELLIRYENEEAVDDSQLPKDRFSAERLKGVDSTLKIQPAELGDSAVYLCASSFLDRADWGQTNQPQHFGDGTRLSIL.